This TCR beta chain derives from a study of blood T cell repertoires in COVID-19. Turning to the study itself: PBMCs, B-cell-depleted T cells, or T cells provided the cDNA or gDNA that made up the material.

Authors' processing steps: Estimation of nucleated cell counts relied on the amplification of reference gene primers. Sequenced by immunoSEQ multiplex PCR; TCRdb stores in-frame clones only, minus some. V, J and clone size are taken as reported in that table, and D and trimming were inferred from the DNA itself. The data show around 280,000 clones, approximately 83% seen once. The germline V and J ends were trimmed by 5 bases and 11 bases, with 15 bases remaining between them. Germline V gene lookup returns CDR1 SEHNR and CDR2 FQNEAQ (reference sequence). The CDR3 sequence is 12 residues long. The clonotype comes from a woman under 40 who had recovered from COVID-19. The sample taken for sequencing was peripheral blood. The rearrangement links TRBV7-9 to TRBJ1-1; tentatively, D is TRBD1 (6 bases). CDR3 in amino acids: CASSTVPGDAFF. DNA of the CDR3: TGTGCCAGCAGCACCGTCCCAGGGGACGCTTTCTTT.